The entry below describes one T cell receptor (beta chain). V was shortened by 0 bases and J by 7 bases, with 9 bases between the two germline ends. The CDR3 has 13 residues. In germline, CDR1 is SNHLY, CDR2 FYNNEI. Donors uniformly comprised healthy Caucasians. These data are taken from a study of identical twins. TCRdb re-called the 5' RACE reads with MiXCR, one entry per CDR3 protein. Here the sample spans approximately 550,000 distinct CDR3 sequences, about 22% being singletons. These data are also associated with another study on yellow fever vaccine responses in identical twins. From that second work: Reports say the vaccine T cell response in twins looked partly convergent and partly personalized.

The source of this sequence is a young woman in good health. The rearrangement links TRBV2 to TRBJ1-1, with D unresolved. The specimen sequenced was CD4+ T cells sorted from blood. The DNA of the CDR3 is TGTGCCAGCAGTGAAGCCCCAGTAGGTGAAGCTTTCTTT. This gives the protein CASSEAPVGEAFF.